The entry below gives a single T cell receptor beta chain sequence along with its context. The data were obtained in a study of blood T cell repertoires in COVID-19. As for the study in general: The United States, Italy and Spain were the sources of the acute and convalescent COVID-19 samples. Nucleic acid was either cDNA or gDNA, and it came from T cells, B-cell-depleted T cells, or PBMCs.

Original processing notes: Amplifying reference gene primers gave estimates of nucleated cell counts. Generated by immunoSEQ multiplex PCR, the TCRdb table keeps only in-frame clones and is missing some. That table gives V, J and clone size, and the DNA gave D and trimming. The data show roughly 72,000 clones, 82% seen once. The sequence was obtained from a woman older than 75 with acute or convalescent COVID-19. The sequenced sample was peripheral blood.

CDR3 loop: CASSYERRNTEAFF. DNA for the CDR3: TGTGCCAGCAGTTACGAGAGGAGGAACACTGAAGCTTTCTTT. This sequence joins TRBV6-6 and TRBJ1-1; D is unclear. The germline V gene encodes CDR1 MNHNY and CDR2 SVGAGI (reference sequence). The CDR3 extends over 14 amino acids. The V end was cut by 2 bases, the J end by 1 base, with 8 bases between.